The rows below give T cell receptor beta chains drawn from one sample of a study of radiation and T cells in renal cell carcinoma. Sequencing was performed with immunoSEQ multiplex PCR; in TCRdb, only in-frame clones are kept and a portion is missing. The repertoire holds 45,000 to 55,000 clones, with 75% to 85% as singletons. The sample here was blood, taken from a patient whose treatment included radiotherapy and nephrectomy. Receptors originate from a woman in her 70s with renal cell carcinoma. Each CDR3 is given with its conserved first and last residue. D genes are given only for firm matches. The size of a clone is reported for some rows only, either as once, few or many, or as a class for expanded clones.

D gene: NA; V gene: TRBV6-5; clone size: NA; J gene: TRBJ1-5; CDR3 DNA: TGTGCCAGCAGTTACTCACACGATAGCAATCAGCCCCAGCATTTT; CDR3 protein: CASSYSHDSNQPQHF
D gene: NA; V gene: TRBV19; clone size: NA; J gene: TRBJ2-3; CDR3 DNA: TGTGCCAGTAGTATAGGACAGGCCACAGATACGCAGTATTTT; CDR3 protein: CASSIGQATDTQYF
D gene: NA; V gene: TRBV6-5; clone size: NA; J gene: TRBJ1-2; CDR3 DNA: TGTGCCAGCAGTTACTCTCGGGACGGAGCTAACTATGGCTACACCTTC; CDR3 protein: CASSYSRDGANYGYTF
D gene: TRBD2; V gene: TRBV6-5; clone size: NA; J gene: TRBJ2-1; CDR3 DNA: TGTGCCAGCAGTTACTGGTCGGGACTAGACGACAATGAGCAGTTCTTC; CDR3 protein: CASSYWSGLDDNEQFF
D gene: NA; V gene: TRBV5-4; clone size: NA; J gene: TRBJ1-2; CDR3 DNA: TGTGCCAGCAGCCCTGGGGGGGGTTCCAACTATGGCTACACCTTC; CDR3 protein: CASSPGGGSNYGYTF
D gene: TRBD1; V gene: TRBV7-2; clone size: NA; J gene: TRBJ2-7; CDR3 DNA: TGTGCCAGCAGCTTTTGGGACAGGGGCCCCTACGAGCAGTACTTC; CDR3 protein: CASSFWDRGPYEQYF
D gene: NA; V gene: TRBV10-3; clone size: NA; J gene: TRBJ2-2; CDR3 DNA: TGTGCCATCAGTGGGGCTGGGATGGGTGACACCGGGGAGCTGTTTTTT; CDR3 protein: CAISGAGMGDTGELFF
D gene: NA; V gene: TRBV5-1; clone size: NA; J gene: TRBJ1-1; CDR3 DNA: TGCGCCAGCAGCTTGGATCGGGAGGCAAACACTGAAGCTTTCTTT; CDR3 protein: CASSLDREANTEAFF
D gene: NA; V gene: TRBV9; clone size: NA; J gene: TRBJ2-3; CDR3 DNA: TGTGCCAGCAGCGTAGCTGGGGCAGATACGCAGTATTTT; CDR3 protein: CASSVAGADTQYF
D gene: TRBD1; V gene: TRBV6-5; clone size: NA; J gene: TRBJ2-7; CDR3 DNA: TGTGCCAGCAGTTACGGGACAGGGGTTAGGTACGAGCAGTACTTC; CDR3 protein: CASSYGTGVRYEQYF
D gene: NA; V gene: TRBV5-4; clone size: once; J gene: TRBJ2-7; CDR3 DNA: TGTGCCAGAAGCCATCTGCGGGGATCCTACGAGCAGTACTTC; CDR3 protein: CARSHLRGSYEQYF
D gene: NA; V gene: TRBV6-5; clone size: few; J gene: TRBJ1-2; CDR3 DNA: TGTGCCAGCAGCCCTAACCCCGACCAATTTGGGGGCTACACCTTC; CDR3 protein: CASSPNPDQFGGYTF
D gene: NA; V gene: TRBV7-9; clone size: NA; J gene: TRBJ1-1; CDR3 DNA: TGTGCCAGCAGCTTAGCCGGGACATTGAACACTGAAGCTTTCTTT; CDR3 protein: CASSLAGTLNTEAFF
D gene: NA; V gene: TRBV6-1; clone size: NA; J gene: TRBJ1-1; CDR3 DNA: TGTGCCAGCAGTGAATTGGGGGCTGAGTATACTGAAGCTTTCTTT; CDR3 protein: CASSELGAEYTEAFF
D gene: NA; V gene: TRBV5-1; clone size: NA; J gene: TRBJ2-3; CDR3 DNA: TGCGCCAGCAGCCGACAGGCTGACACAGATACGCAGTATTTT; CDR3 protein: CASSRQADTDTQYF
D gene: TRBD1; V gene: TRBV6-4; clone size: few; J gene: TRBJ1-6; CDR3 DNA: TGTGCCAGCAGTGACTCTGGGACAGATAATTCACCCCTCCACTTT; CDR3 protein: CASSDSGTDNSPLHF
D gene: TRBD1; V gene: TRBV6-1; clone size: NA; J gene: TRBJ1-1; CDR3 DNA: TGTGCCAGCAGTGATGGGGACAGGGCTCCGAAAGCTTTCTTT; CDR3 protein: CASSDGDRAPKAFF
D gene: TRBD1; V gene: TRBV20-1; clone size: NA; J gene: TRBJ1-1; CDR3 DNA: TGCAGTGCTAGAGCGACAGGGGGAGCTTTCTTT; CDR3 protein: CSARATGGAFF
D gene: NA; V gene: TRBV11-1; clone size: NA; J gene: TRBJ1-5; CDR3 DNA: TGTGCCAGCAGCCAAACGTCGGGACAGCCCCAGCATTTT; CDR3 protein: CASSQTSGQPQHF
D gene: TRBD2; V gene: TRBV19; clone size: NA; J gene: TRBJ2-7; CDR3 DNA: TGTGCCAGTAGTATCCTCGGGGACTACTCCTACGAGCAGTACTTC; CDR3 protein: CASSILGDYSYEQYF
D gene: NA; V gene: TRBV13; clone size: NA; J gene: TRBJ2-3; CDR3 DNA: TGTGCCAGCAGCTTTAGTTCAGAGCCCACGCAGTATTTT; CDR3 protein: CASSFSSEPTQYF
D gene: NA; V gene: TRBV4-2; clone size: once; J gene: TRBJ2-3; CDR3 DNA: TGTGCCAGCAGCCAAGTTCTCAACACAGATACACAGTATTTT; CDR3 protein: CASSQVLNTDTQYF
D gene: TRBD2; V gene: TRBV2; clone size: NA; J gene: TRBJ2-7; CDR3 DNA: TGTGCCAGCAGTGAAACTAGCGGGCGTGAGCAGTACTTC; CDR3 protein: CASSETSGREQYF
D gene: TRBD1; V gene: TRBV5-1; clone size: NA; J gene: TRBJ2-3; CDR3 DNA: TGCGCCAGCAGCTTACCGGGACAGGGGATCACAGATACGCAGTATTTT; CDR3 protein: CASSLPGQGITDTQYF
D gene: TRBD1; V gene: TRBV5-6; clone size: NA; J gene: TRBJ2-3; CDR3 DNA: TGTGCCAGCAGCTTGGAGCACAGGGGAGAGGCAGATACGCAGTATTTT; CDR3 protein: CASSLEHRGEADTQYF
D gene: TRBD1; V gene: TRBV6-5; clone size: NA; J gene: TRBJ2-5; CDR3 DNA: TGTGCCAGCAGTTACTCTGGCAGGGGGCATCAAGAGACCCAGTACTTC; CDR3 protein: CASSYSGRGHQETQYF
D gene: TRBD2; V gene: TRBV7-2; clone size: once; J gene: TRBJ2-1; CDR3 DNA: TGTGCCAGCAGCTTCCTAGCGGGCTCCTACAATGAGCAGTTCTTC; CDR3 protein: CASSFLAGSYNEQFF
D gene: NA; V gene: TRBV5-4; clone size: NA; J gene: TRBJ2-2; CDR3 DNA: TGTGCCAGCAGCTTTGACGGGTGGGCCGGGGAGCTGTTTTTT; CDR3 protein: CASSFDGWAGELFF
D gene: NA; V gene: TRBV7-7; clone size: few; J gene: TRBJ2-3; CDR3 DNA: TGTGCCAGCAGCTTAGCGGAAGCAGATACGCAGTATTTT; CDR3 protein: CASSLAEADTQYF